The 31 T cell receptor beta chains reported below all come from one sample, sequenced in a study of blood T cells in healthy people across ages. A second PCR, run for roughly 7 to 11 cycles, used a sample-barcoded 5' primer plus a J-beta primer mix. A single record per CDR3 protein comes from TCRdb applying MiXCR to the 5' RACE reads. The sample contains around 1.1 million distinct CDR3 sequences, roughly two fifths of which appear only once. Sequencing was done on a sample of blood. These receptor sequences come from a young man in good health.

The chain uses TRBV20-1 and TRBJ1-1, with 8 bases that match TRBD1. The V gene end was trimmed by 1 base and the J gene end by 3 bases; junction bases not matched to a gene: 4. The CDR3 is 14 residues long. Germline CDR1 is DFQATT and CDR2 is SNEGSKA (reference sequence). CDR3 region: CSARGQGRDTEAFF. Written as DNA, the CDR3 is TGCAGTGCTAGAGGACAGGGGAGGGACACTGAAGCTTTCTTT.

The gene calls are TRBV7-9 and TRBJ1-5; TRBD1 matches 12 bases. The germline V gene has CDR1 SEHNR and CDR2 FQNEAQ (reference sequence). The CDR3 consists of 19 residues. Unmatched junction bases numbered 10, after V lost 4 bases and J lost 0 bases. CDR3 nucleotides: TGTGCCAGCAGCTACCACCTCGGGACAGGGGGCAATAGCAATCAGCCCCAGCATTTT. This codes for CASSYHLGTGGNSNQPQHF.

The chain links TRBV20-1 to TRBJ1-5; D uncertain. CDR3 length equals 16 residues. With 3 bases removed from V and 6 bases from J, the gap between germline ends came to 21 bases. Per the germline V gene, CDR1 is DFQATT and CDR2 is SNEGSKA (reference sequence). The CDR3 coding sequence is TGCAGTGCTAGTTCCCCTAACCGTAACAGTGTTCAGCCCCAGCATTTT. Translated: CSASSPNRNSVQPQHF.

Comment on this clonotype: The junction departs from germline at one end; a sequencing error may be responsible. The genes are TRBV9 and TRBJ2-3; D might be TRBD1 (6 bases). The CDR3 totals 16 residues. The germline V gene has CDR1 SGDLS and CDR2 YYNGEE. This CDR3 is CASSVGGGPTTDTRYF. The CDR3 region has the DNA TGTGCCAGCAGCGTAGGTGGGGGCCCCACCACAGATACGCGGTATTTT. The full variable domain, with the rest looked up from reference TRBV9 and TRBJ2-3, is DSGVTQTPKHLITATGQRVTLRCSPRSGDLSVYWYQQSLDQGLQFLIQYYNGEERAKGNILERFSAQQFPDLHSELNLSSLELGDSALYFCASSVGGGPTTDTRYFGPGTRLTVL.

The chain carries TRBV4-2 and TRBJ2-5; 7 nucleotides line up with TRBD1. The length of the CDR3 is 16 residues. Germline V CDR1 and CDR2: LGHNA, YNFKEQ. V dropped 0 bases and J dropped 3; count of bases not matched to a gene: 7. The CDR3 reads CASSQELGTVKETQYF. Written as DNA, the CDR3 is TGTGCCAGCAGCCAAGAATTGGGGACAGTGAAAGAGACCCAGTACTTC.

This clonotype appeared a single time. The chain joins TRBV20-1 to TRBJ2-5, with D tentatively TRBD2 (6 bases). CDR3 length equals 15 residues. With 3 bases removed from V and 11 bases from J, the gap between germline ends came to 25 bases. Looked up from germline, CDR1 is DFQATT and CDR2 is SNEGSKA (reference sequence). The CDR3 DNA sequence: TGCAGTGCTAGTTTGACCGGGGATCCCGGGGGAGAGCAGTACTTC. This codes for CSASLTGDPGGEQYF.

The chain joins TRBV29-1 to TRBJ2-3; 7 bases line up with TRBD2. Trimming cost V 8 bases and J 4 bases; bases outside gene matches: 18. The CDR3 loop spans 16 amino acids. The germline V gene has CDR1 SQVTM and CDR2 ANQGSEA. CDR3 DNA sequence: TGCAGCACTATCGAGGGACTACGCCAGCGGGCAGATACGCAGTATTTT. Residues: CSTIEGLRQRADTQYF.

V usage is TRBV6-2 or TRBV6-3 and J usage is TRBJ2-7; 9 positions agree with TRBD1. The CDR3 is made up of 13 amino acids. Per germline, CDR1 MNHEY and CDR2 SVGEGT. Trimming removed 2 bases from V and 5 bases from J; junction bases left unmatched: 1. CDR3 nucleotide sequence: TGTGCCAGCAGTTACGGACAGGGGAACGAGCAGTACTTC. It specifies CASSYGQGNEQYF.

V usage is TRBV7-2 and J usage is TRBJ1-6; 9 nucleotides agree with TRBD1. Germline V gene data show CDR1 as SGHTA and CDR2 as FQGNSA. The junction had 4 bases not matched to a gene; V was cut back by 5 bases and J by 5 bases. This CDR3 is 15 amino acids long. CDR3 sequence (DNA): TGTGCCAGCAGCACGACAGGGGGGAATAATTCACCCCTCCACTTT. As protein: CASSTTGGNNSPLHF.

This rearrangement joins TRBV12-3 or TRBV12-4 to TRBJ2-1; the match to TRBD1 covers 8 bases. The trim removed 7 bases at V and 8 bases at J, leaving 7 bases unmatched. CDR3 length: 13 residues. CDR3 amino acids: CASTQDRDHEQFF. CDR3 in DNA: TGTGCCAGCACTCAGGACAGGGACCATGAGCAGTTCTTC.

The chain joins TRBV12-3 or TRBV12-4 to TRBJ2-3, with a possible D match to TRBD1 (6 bases). Trimming shortened V by 7 bases and J by 2 bases, and 19 bases separated the two germline ends. The CDR3 has 16 residues. The CDR3 loop is CASTSGTLEPTDTQYF. DNA of the CDR3: TGTGCCAGCACCTCTGGGACACTAGAACCCACAGATACGCAGTATTTT.

This clonotype appeared a few times. The chain employs TRBV3-1 and TRBJ2-1; D may correspond to TRBD1 or TRBD2 (5 bases each). The tail of the sequence fits TRBJ2-7 better, so the J call may be wrong. This CDR3 contains 17 residues. Germline V gene lookup returns CDR1 LGHDT and CDR2 YNNKEL (reference sequence). In DNA form, the CDR3 reads TGTGCCAGCAGCCAAGATTGGGACGCGGGCTCCTACAATGAGCAGTACTTC. Protein sequence: CASSQDWDAGSYNEQYF.

The rearrangement joins TRBV6-2 or TRBV6-3 to TRBJ1-1; D unresolved. The V end was cut by 4 bases, the J end by 1 base, with 10 bases between. There are 14 residues in the CDR3. The germline gives CDR1 MNHEY, CDR2 SVGEGT. The CDR3 loop reads CASSLRRQNTEAFF. The CDR3 nucleotides are TGTGCCAGCAGTTTGAGAAGGCAGAACACTGAAGCTTTCTTT.

This chain links TRBV29-1 with TRBJ2-3; D remains ambiguous. The CDR3 is 13 amino acids. Trimming left V 6 bases short and J 7 bases short, with 17 bases between. The germline V gene has CDR1 SQVTM and CDR2 ANQGSEA. The CDR3 region is CSVGRALTYTQYF. CDR3 nucleotide sequence: TGCAGCGTGGGAAGGGCTCTGACGTATACGCAGTATTTT.

This chain uses TRBV25-1 with TRBJ1-1, with no clear D. Germline V gene lookup returns CDR1 MGHDK and CDR2 SYGVNS. Deletions cut 3 bases from V and 1 base from J, with 6 bases between. The CDR3 totals 13 residues. CDR3 loop: CASSDLGNTEAFF. The CDR3 nucleotides read TGTGCCAGCAGTGATTTGGGGAACACTGAAGCTTTCTTT.

Notes on this clonotype: A much bigger clone sits one base away, suggesting this may be a read error. The V and J genes are TRBV28 and TRBJ2-1; 10 bases map to TRBD2. With the DNA end fitting TRBJ2-7 better, the J assignment may be wrong. The CDR3 sequence is 15 residues long. The germline V gene has CDR1 MDHEN and CDR2 SYDVKM. CDR3 DNA: TGTGCCAGCAGCCCAAGCGGGGGGGCCGTCAATGAGCAGTACTTC. Translation: CASSPSGGAVNEQYF.

The V call is TRBV27, the J call TRBJ1-2, with 7 bases aligning to TRBD1. The CDR3 has 14 amino acids. Germline loops: CDR1 MNHEY, CDR2 SMNVEV (reference sequence). J gave up 3 bases and V 6 bases, and 7 bases lay outside the gene matches. The CDR3 loop reads CASSRQGEDYGYTF. The CDR3 DNA reads as TGTGCCAGCAGCCGACAGGGCGAGGACTATGGCTACACCTTC.

With regard to this clonotype: No DNA is shown, since the ends of the CDR3 on it are uncertain; the CDR3 is the one TCRdb lists. The rearrangement joins TRBV19 to TRBJ1-2; TRBD1 is taken as the D call from the table, unchecked against the DNA. Germline CDR1 reads LNHDA; CDR2 reads SQIVND (reference sequence). The CDR3 spans 12 residues, counting both ends. CDR3 amino acids: CASLQGNYGCTF.

This sequence joins TRBV21-1 and TRBJ1-1; TRBD1, the table's D call, was not compared with the DNA. TRBV21-1 is recorded as a pseudogene. This CDR3 spans 14 amino acids. In DNA form, the CDR3 reads TGTGCCAGCAGCCTAGGACAGGGGATCACTGAAGCTTTCTTT. As protein: CASSLGQGITEAFF.

The sample holds a few counts of this clonotype. The chain is built from TRBV6-2 or TRBV6-3 and TRBJ2-7; D remains ambiguous. V was cut by 5 bases and J by 4 bases, with 18 bases left in between. The CDR3 runs 15 residues. The germline V gene encodes CDR1 MNHEY and CDR2 SVGEGT. This CDR3 is CASSPPPKPIYEQYF. The CDR3 DNA follows: TGTGCCAGCAGTCCCCCCCCAAAGCCGATATACGAGCAGTACTTC.

The chain recombines TRBV20-1 with TRBJ2-3; the match to TRBD2 covers 12 bases. The germline gives CDR1 DFQATT, CDR2 SNEGSKA (reference sequence). The CDR3 length is 16 residues. The V gene end was trimmed by 6 bases and the J gene end by 5 bases; junction bases not matched to a gene: 12. The CDR3 nucleotides read TGCAGTGCCATCAGTTCACTAGCGGGGGGTATAGATACGCAGTATTTT. It is translated as CSAISSLAGGIDTQYF.

This rearrangement joins TRBV20-1 to TRBJ2-2; the D gene is possibly TRBD1 (5 bases). CDR1 is DFQATT and CDR2 is SNEGSKA in the germline V gene (reference sequence). This CDR3 has 13 residues. The germline V and J ends were trimmed by 8 bases and 5 bases, with 15 bases remaining between them. The CDR3 sequence: CSCTGILTGELFF. CDR3 coding DNA: TGCAGTTGCACAGGAATTTTGACCGGGGAGCTGTTTTTT.

This sequence joins TRBV6-2 or TRBV6-3 and TRBJ2-1, with D perhaps matching TRBD1 or TRBD2 (5 bases each). This CDR3 region has 16 residues. V shed 6 bases and J shed 0 bases, with 15 bases lying between them. Germline CDR1 is MNHEY and CDR2 is SVGEGT. In DNA, the CDR3 is TGTGCCAGCAGCGAGGGACGGTCAAGCTCCTACAATGAGCAGTTCTTC. Translation gives CASSEGRSSSYNEQFF.

The chain combines TRBV12-3 or TRBV12-4 with TRBJ1-2; D gene uncertain. The CDR3 covers 13 residues. With 3 bases removed from V and 8 bases from J, the gap between germline ends came to 13 bases. The CDR3 coding sequence is TGTGCCAGCAGTTTTTTACGGGGAATGGGCTACACCTTC. It specifies CASSFLRGMGYTF.

V usage is TRBV6-5 and J usage is TRBJ1-2, with 9 bases identical to TRBD1. The CDR3 sequence is 14 residues long. Germline V CDR1 and CDR2: MNHEY, SVGAGI. The ends lost 6 bases at V and 1 base at J; junction bases unmatched: 3. CDR3 sequence (DNA): TGTGCCAGCAGGGACAGGGGACTTAACTATGGCTACACCTTC. Its translation: CASRDRGLNYGYTF.

The sample holds a few counts of this clonotype. The V gene is TRBV25-1, the J gene TRBJ1-2; D is unresolved. In germline, CDR1 is MGHDK, CDR2 SYGVNS. With 1 base removed from V and 2 bases from J, the gap between germline ends came to 11 bases. CDR3 length: 15 amino acids. For the CDR3, the DNA is TGTGCCAGCAGTGAATGGGGTGGCGGGAACTATGGCTACACCTTC. Translation: CASSEWGGGNYGYTF.

The chain employs TRBV6-2 or TRBV6-3 and TRBJ2-5; possible D gene TRBD1, 6 bases. With the DNA end fitting TRBJ2-7 better, the J assignment may be wrong. The CDR3 is made up of 12 amino acids. The germline V gene encodes CDR1 MNHEY and CDR2 SVGEGT. CDR3 in DNA: TGTGCCAGCAGCAACAGGGTAAACGAGCAGTACTTC. Translating gives CASSNRVNEQYF.

This chain uses TRBV29-1 with TRBJ1-4; 7 nucleotides line up with TRBD1. The CDR3 is 15 residues long. The V and J ends lost 4 bases and 2 bases, in that order; junction bases with no gene match: 7. The germline V gene has CDR1 SQVTM and CDR2 ANQGSEA. Here the CDR3 reads CSVVRNRGTNEKLFF. The CDR3 DNA sequence: TGCAGCGTTGTCCGCAACAGGGGCACTAATGAAAAACTGTTTTTT.

This clonotype was recorded many times. This chain connects TRBV29-1 to TRBJ2-5, with 7 bases identical to TRBD1. With V trimmed by 5 bases and J by 1 base, 1 base remained unmatched. This CDR3 contains 12 residues. Germline V CDR1 and CDR2: SQVTM, ANQGSEA. DNA of the CDR3: TGCAGCGTTTACAGGGGCCAAGAGACCCAGTACTTC. This gives the protein CSVYRGQETQYF. The full variable domain, in which reference TRBV29-1 and TRBJ2-5 provide the parts outside the CDR3, is SAVISQKPSRDICQRGTSLTIQCQVDSQVTMMFWYRQQPGQSLTLIATANQGSEATYESGFVIDKFPISRPNLTFSTLTVSNMSPEDSSIYLCSVYRGQETQYFGPGTRLLVL.

A few counts support this clonotype. The rearrangement joins TRBV5-1 to TRBJ2-3, with 7 nucleotides matching TRBD2. J gave up 5 bases and V 4 bases, and 10 bases lay outside the gene matches. Germline V gives CDR1 SGHRS, CDR2 YFSETQ. The CDR3 covers 15 residues. The CDR3 bases are TGCGCCAGCAGCCCAAGTTGGGCGGGGGAAGATACGCAGTATTTT. Translated: CASSPSWAGEDTQYF.

V usage is TRBV20-1 and J usage is TRBJ2-5; D not certain. Germline V gene lookup returns CDR1 DFQATT and CDR2 SNEGSKA (reference sequence). V lost 0 bases and J 11 bases, leaving 25 bases between the germline ends. The CDR3 extends over 16 amino acids. The DNA of the CDR3 is TGCAGTGCTAGAGACCCCTGGGGATTTAAAGGCGATGAGCAGTACTTC. Encoded protein: CSARDPWGFKGDEQYF.